Listed here are 18 T cell receptor beta chains from one sample, sequenced in a study of long-term antiretroviral therapy in people with HIV (dated by TCRdb to 2021 to 2024). The immunoSEQ hsTCRB v3.0 assay was used at survey level resolution to sequence the TRB variable region. Not all clones reach the TCRdb copy of this immuneACCESS table, which keeps in-frame sequences only. Checked studies attribute under half of the gap to unresolved V genes and leave the rest unexplained. The sample table lists about 32,000 clones, 97% of them with a count of one. The top ten hold 1.9% of the sample. The sequencing here drew on unsorted PBMCs, taken 7.6 years after starting antiretroviral therapy. These receptors originate from a man under 40 with HIV.

This chain joins TRBV6-6 and TRBJ2-7, with D possibly TRBD2 on 5 matching bases. The CDR3 contains 13 residues. Per the germline V gene, CDR1 is MNHNY and CDR2 is SVGAGI (reference sequence). Trimming took 5 bases from V and 4 from J, leaving 12 bases between them. CDR3 sequence (DNA): TGTGCCAGCAGTAGCGGACTCGGTTACGAGCAGTACTTC. Its protein is CASSSGLGYEQYF.

This clone was recorded only once. J is TRBJ2-7 and V is TRBV7-9, with 10 bases lining up with TRBD1. This CDR3 has 14 residues. Germline-derived CDR1 and CDR2 are SEHNR and FQNEAQ (reference sequence). V lost 1 base and J lost 10; bases outside the gene matches: 7. This chain's CDR3 is CASSLGGTGVPQYF. The CDR3 region has the DNA TGTGCCAGCAGCTTAGGGGGGACAGGGGTCCCCCAGTACTTC.

J is TRBJ2-5 and V is TRBV6-4; TRBD2 matches at 9 bases. V trimming: 5 bases; J trimming: 1 base; junction bases outside the gene matches: 5. CDR1 is MRHNA, CDR2 SNTAGT, per germline. This CDR3 contains 15 residues. CDR3 residues: CASSRGSGGQETQYF. The CDR3 bases are TGTGCCAGCAGTCGGGGTAGCGGGGGCCAAGAGACCCAGTACTTC.

This clone was seen once. The chain is built from TRBV19 and TRBJ2-5, with D perhaps matching TRBD1 (7 bases). In germline, CDR1 is LNHDA, CDR2 SQIVND (reference sequence). V lost 6 bases and J 5 bases, leaving 22 bases between the germline ends. The CDR3 spans 16 residues. The CDR3 DNA sequence: TGTGCCAGTAGAAAAGGAGGGGACAGCCTTAGGGAGACCCAGTACTTC. It is translated as CASRKGGDSLRETQYF.

This clone was recorded once. This chain uses TRBV25-1 with TRBJ2-7; weak D call: TRBD1 (6 bases). Germline V gene sequence: CDR1 MGHDK, CDR2 SYGVNS. V lost 6 bases, J lost 3 bases, and 15 bases lay in between. This CDR3 has 14 amino acids. The CDR3 region is CASRGASPLYEQYF. The DNA of the CDR3 is TGTGCCAGCAGGGGGGCCAGCCCACTCTACGAGCAGTACTTC.

The chain links TRBV5-2 to TRBJ2-2. TRBV5-2 is recorded as a pseudogene. The CDR3 is made up of 12 amino acids. In DNA, the CDR3 is TGTGCCAGCAGCTTACCAACCGGGGAGCTGTTTTTT. Translating it yields CASSLPTGELFF.

Only a few counts were recorded for this clone. The chain couples TRBV25-1 to TRBJ1-2, with D maybe TRBD1 (5 bases). Trimming stripped 3 bases from V and 7 bases from J, with 12 bases between. Germline V gives CDR1 MGHDK, CDR2 SYGVNS. CDR3 length: 13 amino acids. CDR3 amino acids: CASSESDTFGYTF. In DNA, the CDR3 is TGTGCCAGCAGTGAGTCGGACACCTTTGGCTACACCTTC.

The chain employs TRBV29-1 and TRBJ1-1, with D unresolved. The CDR3 runs to 15 residues. Trimming removed 6 bases at V and 4 bases at J, with 21 bases between. The V gene's germline CDR1 is SQVTM and CDR2 ANQGSEA. DNA of the CDR3: TGCAGCGTCTTATTGTCTATCTCCGGGAGCACTGAAGCTTTCTTT. Amino acids: CSVLLSISGSTEAFF.

This rearrangement joins TRBV7-9 to TRBJ1-2, with D possibly being TRBD1 (6 bases). The CDR3 is made up of 15 amino acids. Per germline, CDR1 SEHNR and CDR2 FQNEAQ (reference sequence). Trimming took off 5 bases at V and 2 bases at J, with 15 bases between the two ends. The CDR3 is CASSRPPRGNYGYTF. For the CDR3, the DNA is TGTGCCAGCAGCCGCCCTCCGAGGGGGAACTATGGCTACACCTTC.

A single count supports this clone. The rearrangement joins TRBV5-1 to TRBJ1-1, with 8 bases fitting TRBD1. This CDR3 comprises 14 residues. After removal of 4 bases from V and 10 bases from J, the junction contained 12 bases not matched to a gene. Germline CDR1 SGHRS, CDR2 YFSETQ. DNA of the CDR3: TGCGCCAGCAGCACAGGACAGGGTTTTAGGAGAGCTTTCTTT. It codes for CASSTGQGFRRAFF.

This CDR3 reads CASSQPTPGYTF. The CDR3 DNA sequence: TGTGCCAGCAGCCAACCGACGCCAGGCTACACCTTC. The chain joins TRBV7-9 to TRBJ1-2; D not resolved. The germline gives CDR1 SEHNR, CDR2 FQNEAQ (reference sequence). V lost 5 bases, J lost 8 bases, and 12 bases lay in between. CDR3 length: 12 residues.

The chain recombines TRBV6-5 with TRBJ2-5; D may match TRBD1 or TRBD2 (5 bases each). The length of the CDR3 is 15 residues. Germline CDR1 and CDR2: MNHEY and SVGAGI. The V end lost 2 bases, the J end lost 2 bases, and 12 bases lay between the germline ends. The CDR3 nucleotides read TGTGCCAGCAGTTACAGCGTGGGGGTGCAAGAGACCCAGTACTTC. Encoded protein: CASSYSVGVQETQYF.

In this sample, this clone turned up once. The rearrangement uses TRBV20-1 and TRBJ2-7; no firm D call. Germline V CDR1 and CDR2: DFQATT, SNEGSKA (reference sequence). Between the trimmed V and J ends, which lost 7 bases and 0 bases, there was a span of 7 bases. This CDR3 spans 11 amino acids. CDR3 sequence reads: CSVADSYEQYF. In DNA, the CDR3 is TGCAGTGTGGCGGACTCCTACGAGCAGTACTTC.

Here the CDR3 DNA reads TGTGCCAGCAGCTTGGGGGGACGGTTTAGCCGCGAGCAGTACTTC. This gives the protein CASSLGGRFSREQYF. The J gene is TRBJ2-7, the V gene TRBV5-6; D is perhaps TRBD1 or TRBD2 (5 bases each). V was pared by 0 bases and J by 6 bases, with 16 bases between. Germline V gene sequence: CDR1 SGHDT, CDR2 YYEEEE. The CDR3 runs to 15 residues.

The genes are TRBV4-2 and TRBJ2-5; 9 bases line up with TRBD1. Germline assignment: CDR1 LGHNA and CDR2 YNFKEQ. V lost 2 bases and J lost 5; bases outside the gene matches: 3. There are 14 residues in the CDR3. The CDR3 loop is CASSQIDRGETQYF. CDR3 sequence (DNA): TGTGCCAGCAGCCAAATCGACAGGGGGGAGACCCAGTACTTC.

The gene calls are TRBV5-1 and TRBJ1-5; D call uncertain. The V end lost 10 bases, the J end lost 7 bases, and 9 bases lay between the germline ends. The CDR3 is 10 residues long. Germline CDR1 SGHRS, CDR2 YFSETQ. CDR3 in DNA: TGCGCCGTTCGATGGCAGCCCCAGCATTTT. This gives the protein CAVRWQPQHF.

The rearrangement links TRBV6-1 to TRBJ1-1; D possibly corresponds to TRBD1 (5 bases). The CDR3 consists of 11 residues. The germline CDR1 and CDR2 sequences are MNHNS and SASEGT. Trimming stripped 6 bases from V and 14 bases from J, with 16 bases between. CDR3 DNA sequence: TGTGCCAGCAGAGAAACGGGCAGGGCATTCTTT. This sequence encodes CASRETGRAFF.

The J gene is TRBJ2-2, the V gene TRBV29-1; 13 nucleotides match TRBD2. The CDR3 is 15 residues long. V was pared by 6 bases and J by 4 bases, with 5 bases of the junction left unmatched. Germline loops: CDR1 SQVTM, CDR2 ANQGSEA. In DNA, the CDR3 is TGCAGCGTACTAGCGGGAGGGCCTCTCACCGGGGAGCTGTTTTTT. This gives the protein CSVLAGGPLTGELFF.